The 27 T cell receptor beta chains given below trace back to one sample, sequenced in a study of shared clonotypes between healthy human individuals. Sequenced by immunoSEQ multiplex PCR; TCRdb stores in-frame clones only, minus some. The sample consists of around 1,000,000 clones, about 72% of them appearing once. Sequenced input: memory CD4+ T cells from PBMCs. Subset here: CD45RA-negative fraction. Receptor source: a man between 18 and 35 years old in good health. Some clones in this sample may be carry-over from other donors' samples.

This chain connects TRBV11-2 to TRBJ2-5; 11 nucleotides agree with TRBD1. The ends lost 4 bases at V and 4 bases at J; junction bases unmatched: 5. The CDR3 spans 15 residues. Germline V gives CDR1 SGHAT, CDR2 FQNNGV. DNA for the CDR3: TGTGCCAGCAGCTCCAGGACAGGGGGCGCAGAGACCCAGTACTTC. Residues: CASSSRTGGAETQYF.

This chain connects TRBV6-1 to TRBJ2-7; a possible D gene is TRBD1 (5 bases). V was shortened by 7 bases and J by 0 bases, with 13 bases between the two germline ends. Germline V CDR1 and CDR2: MNHNS, SASEGT. The CDR3 has 14 residues. The CDR3 bases are TGTGCCAGCAATCCAGGGAAGAGCTCCTACGAGCAGTACTTC. Translation gives CASNPGKSSYEQYF.

This clone has a single count. The sample holds other DNA sequences that translate to the same CDR3. The chain is built from TRBV7-2 and TRBJ2-5; no firm D call. Deletions cut 1 base from V and 2 bases from J, with 2 bases between. This CDR3 has 12 residues. The germline gives CDR1 SGHTA, CDR2 FQGNSA. The CDR3 loop reads CASSLGQETQYF. The CDR3 DNA is TGTGCCAGCAGCTTAGGGCAAGAGACCCAGTACTTC.

The rearrangement links TRBV7-9 to TRBJ2-7; possible D gene TRBD1, 5 bases. Germline assignment: CDR1 SEHNR and CDR2 FQNEAQ (reference sequence). CDR3 length: 12 amino acids. The germline V and J ends were trimmed by 1 base and 6 bases, with 7 bases remaining between them. The CDR3 sequence: CASSLGRVEQYF. As DNA, the CDR3 is TGTGCCAGCAGCTTAGGCAGGGTCGAGCAGTACTTC. The whole variable domain, filled in from reference TRBV7-9 and TRBJ2-7, reads DTGVSQNPRHKITKRGQNVTFRCDPISEHNRLYWYRQTLGQGPEFLTYFQNEAQLEKSRLLSDRFSAERPKGSFSTLEIQRTEQGDSAMYLCASSLGRVEQYFGPGTRLTVT.

The chain carries TRBV28 and TRBJ1-2, with a tentative D call TRBD1 (5 bases). V lost 3 bases and J 6 bases, leaving 17 bases between the germline ends. CDR1 and CDR2 from the germline V gene are MDHEN and SYDVKM. This CDR3 has 15 residues. The CDR3 is CASSFQGRRSNGYTF. DNA of the CDR3: TGTGCCAGCAGTTTCCAGGGAAGAAGGTCGAATGGCTACACCTTC.

The rearrangement joins TRBV7-8 to TRBJ2-7; no reliable D call. The CDR3 has 14 amino acids. Deletions cut 0 bases from V and 2 bases from J, with 8 bases between. CDR1 SGHVS and CDR2 FQNEAQ come from the germline V gene. CDR3 nucleotide sequence: TGTGCCAGCAGCTTAGCGACGAAGACCTACGAGCAGTACTTC. Translation: CASSLATKTYEQYF. Complete variable domain (other parts from reference TRBV7-8 and TRBJ2-7): GAGVSQSPRYKVAKRGQDVALRCDPISGHVSLFWYQQALGQGPEFLTYFQNEAQLDKSGLPSDRFFAERPEGSVSTLKIQRTQQEDSAVYLCASSLATKTYEQYFGPGTRLTVT.

The V call is TRBV6-6, the J call TRBJ2-7; unclear D gene. Looked up from germline, CDR1 is MNHNY and CDR2 is SVGAGI (reference sequence). Deletions cut 2 bases from V and 0 bases from J, with 11 bases between. This CDR3 is 15 amino acids long. The CDR3 DNA sequence: TGTGCCAGCAGTTACCTGGCGCTTAGCTCCTACGAGCAGTACTTC. This sequence encodes CASSYLALSSYEQYF.

This sequence joins TRBV28 and TRBJ1-2; no firm D call. CDR3 length: 13 residues. V was trimmed by 10 bases and J by 3 bases, leaving 15 bases between them. Looked up from germline, CDR1 is MDHEN and CDR2 is SYDVKM. CDR3 sequence reads: CATFNNPHYGYTF. For the CDR3, the DNA is TGTGCCACCTTTAACAATCCGCACTATGGCTACACCTTC.

CDR3 loop: CASSVDSVDEQFF. As DNA, the CDR3 is TGTGCCAGCAGCGTAGATTCAGTCGATGAGCAGTTCTTC. The J gene is TRBJ2-1, the V gene TRBV9; no clear D. Trimming pared 0 bases from V and 8 bases from J, leaving 9 bases between. Germline assignment: CDR1 SGDLS and CDR2 YYNGEE. This CDR3 has 13 residues.

The chain has TRBV2 and TRBJ2-2, with TRBD2 matching 16 bases. This CDR3 is built from 15 residues. Per the germline V gene, CDR1 is SNHLY and CDR2 is FYNNEI. V dropped 10 bases and J dropped 6; count of bases not matched to a gene: 5. The CDR3 sequence: CAIPGTSGRAGELFF. The CDR3 DNA is TGTGCCATACCCGGGACTAGCGGGAGGGCCGGGGAGCTGTTTTTT.

This clone was counted between two and nine times. This chain uses TRBV4-2 with TRBJ1-3; D is unresolved. Trimming stripped 0 bases from V and 1 base from J, with 7 bases between. Germline CDR1 LGHNA, CDR2 YNFKEQ. This CDR3 region has 15 residues. The CDR3 protein is CASSQDGQSGNTIYF. The CDR3 DNA follows: TGTGCCAGCAGCCAAGATGGGCAGTCTGGAAACACCATATATTTT.

The J gene is TRBJ1-4, the V gene TRBV27, with D perhaps TRBD1 (6 bases). The CDR3 contains 15 residues. V gave up 2 bases and J gave up 4 bases, with 11 bases separating them. Germline V gene lookup returns CDR1 MNHEY and CDR2 SMNVEV (reference sequence). Here the CDR3 DNA reads TGTGCCAGCAGTTTAGGGGGGGCTCTTAATGAAAAACTGTTTTTT. Protein sequence: CASSLGGALNEKLFF.

This clone has a handful of counts. The genes are TRBV9 and TRBJ1-5, with no clear D. The CDR3 is 15 amino acids. Between the trimmed V and J ends, which lost 1 base and 5 bases, there was a span of 13 bases. CDR1 and CDR2 from the germline V gene are SGDLS and YYNGEE. CDR3 amino acids: CASSVTNSPYQPQHF. In DNA form, the CDR3 reads TGTGCCAGCAGCGTAACAAACAGTCCTTATCAGCCCCAGCATTTT.

Many counts were recorded for this clone. Other nucleotide sequences in the sample specify the same CDR3. DNA for the CDR3: TGTGCCTGGAGTGGACCCCCGGGTGAGCAGTTCTTC. Its translation is CAWSGPPGEQFF. The V and J genes are TRBV30 and TRBJ2-1; D call uncertain. The V gene lost 1 base and the J gene lost 9 bases, with 10 bases spanning the gap. CDR3 length: 12 amino acids. Germline assignment: CDR1 GTSNPN and CDR2 SVGIG (reference sequence). Full variable domain (remainder filled in from reference TRBV30 and TRBJ2-1): SQTIHQWPATLVQPVGSPLSLECTVEGTSNPNLYWYRQAAGRGLQLLFYSVGIGQISSEVPQNLSASRPQDRQFILSSKKLLLSDSGFYLCAWSGPPGEQFFGPGTRLTVL.

This chain uses TRBV18 with TRBJ2-1; D call uncertain. V was cut by 4 bases and J by 0 bases, with 4 bases left in between. The CDR3 is 13 amino acids. Germline V gene data show CDR1 as KGHSH and CDR2 as LQKENI. CDR3 sequence (DNA): TGTGCCAGCTCACGGGTCTCCTACAATGAGCAGTTCTTC. Protein: CASSRVSYNEQFF.

This sequence joins TRBV19 and TRBJ2-7, with D tentatively TRBD1 or TRBD2 (5 bases each). CDR3 size: 16 residues. In germline, CDR1 is LNHDA, CDR2 SQIVND (reference sequence). Between the trimmed V and J ends, which lost 4 bases and 3 bases, there was a span of 19 bases. DNA of the CDR3: TGTGCCAGTAGTACCCATCCGGGACGGGAAAACTACGAGCAGTACTTC. It codes for CASSTHPGRENYEQYF.

The rearrangement joins TRBV2 to TRBJ1-4; D call uncertain. The germline gives CDR1 SNHLY, CDR2 FYNNEI. The germline V and J ends were trimmed by 2 bases and 0 bases, with 4 bases remaining between them. The CDR3 spans 14 residues. In nucleotides, the CDR3 is TGTGCCAGCAGTGAAATTGCAACTAATGAAAAACTGTTTTTT. As protein: CASSEIATNEKLFF.

In its sample, this clone was seen once. J is TRBJ2-1 and V is TRBV30; no firm D call. CDR3 size: 15 residues. V gave up 8 bases and J gave up 0 bases, with 17 bases separating them. The germline CDR1 and CDR2 sequences are GTSNPN and SVGIG (reference sequence). The DNA of the CDR3 is TGTGCCAGGGCCGGGCGGAGCAACTCCTACAATGAGCAGTTCTTC. Translation gives CARAGRSNSYNEQFF.

The chain combines TRBV28 with TRBJ1-2; D is unclear. CDR1 and CDR2 from the germline V gene are MDHEN and SYDVKM. V was pared by 6 bases and J by 0 bases, with 11 bases between. The CDR3 runs to 14 residues. CDR3 region: CASSLVRSNYGYTF. The DNA of the CDR3 is TGTGCCAGCAGCTTAGTCCGATCTAACTATGGCTACACCTTC.

The rearrangement uses TRBV6-6 and TRBJ1-5; D is unresolved. V lost 0 bases, J lost 3 bases, and 9 bases lay in between. The germline V gene has CDR1 MNHNY and CDR2 SVGAGI (reference sequence). CDR3 length: 15 residues. In nucleotides, the CDR3 is TGTGCCAGCAGTTACTCATACACTATCAATCAGCCCCAGCATTTT. This translates into CASSYSYTINQPQHF.

V and J are TRBV10-1 and TRBJ1-1, with 7 nucleotides matching TRBD1. V lost 3 bases and J lost 10; bases outside the gene matches: 14. Germline V gives CDR1 WNHNN, CDR2 SYGVQD (reference sequence). The CDR3 spans 15 residues. The DNA of the CDR3 is TGCGCCAGCAGTGATGTCTTGACAGGGTGGGGGCGAGCTTTCTTT. The encoded protein is CASSDVLTGWGRAFF.

The genes are TRBV10-2 and TRBJ1-1; 7 bases line up with TRBD1. CDR1 is WSHSY and CDR2 is SAAADI in the germline V gene. The ends lost 6 bases at V and 0 bases at J; junction bases unmatched: 7. CDR3 length: 15 residues. CDR3 in amino acids: CASRDRSTMNTEAFF. The CDR3, as DNA: TGCGCCAGCAGGGACAGGAGCACTATGAACACTGAAGCTTTCTTT.

This clone showed up just a few times. The chain couples TRBV28 to TRBJ2-3; D gene uncertain. This CDR3 comprises 16 residues. With 10 bases removed from V and 0 bases from J, the gap between germline ends came to 20 bases. From germline, CDR1 is MDHEN and CDR2 SYDVKM. The chain's CDR3 is CAIYPSIYQSTDTQYF. CDR3 DNA sequence: TGTGCCATATACCCATCCATCTACCAGAGCACAGATACGCAGTATTTT.

The chain carries TRBV2 and TRBJ2-4; 8 nucleotides line up with TRBD1. Germline V gene data show CDR1 as SNHLY and CDR2 as FYNNEI. Trimming cost V 6 bases and J 2 bases; bases outside gene matches: 6. The CDR3 spans 15 residues. In DNA form, the CDR3 reads TGTGCCAGCAGGACTCAGGGGGCATCCAAAAACATTCAGTACTTC. Amino acid sequence: CASRTQGASKNIQYF.

This sequence joins TRBV18 and TRBJ2-7; 7 bases are shared with TRBD2. In germline, CDR1 is KGHSH, CDR2 LQKENI. Trimming removed 0 bases from V and 2 bases from J; junction bases left unmatched: 7. The CDR3 is made up of 16 amino acids. CDR3 amino acids: CASSPPSGAGTYEQYF. The CDR3 DNA reads as TGTGCCAGCTCACCACCGAGCGGGGCGGGTACCTACGAGCAGTACTTC.

The chain is built from TRBV9 and TRBJ1-2; no clear D. The CDR3 has 16 amino acids. The V and J ends lost 0 bases and 8 bases respectively, with 20 bases between them. Germline V gene data show CDR1 as SGDLS and CDR2 as YYNGEE. The CDR3 is CASSVGIGYVLGGYTF. Here the CDR3 DNA reads TGTGCCAGCAGCGTAGGTATCGGGTACGTTCTTGGAGGCTACACCTTC.

As DNA, the CDR3 is TGCGCCAGCAGCCGATTAAACGGGGAAGAGACCCAGTACTTC. This translates into CASSRLNGEETQYF. This chain uses TRBV4-3 with TRBJ2-5; TRBD2 might be the D (5 bases). V was trimmed by 4 bases and J by 3 bases, leaving 12 bases between them. This CDR3 has 14 amino acids. Germline CDR1 and CDR2: LGHNA and YSLEER.